This record looks at one T cell receptor beta chain sequence and its context. Its antigen is undetermined. V lost 2 bases and J lost 0; bases outside the gene matches: 6. The CDR3 contains 16 residues. CDR1 SGHNT and CDR2 YYREEE come from the germline V gene (reference sequence). The sample originates from a study of cytomegalovirus exposure and HLA in healthy donors. Whole-study results and caveats: In the 95 to 150 validation repertoires, a later analysis found that first-cohort TCR clusters tended to co-occur.

TCRdb's table, derived via immunoSEQ multiplex PCR, lists solely in-frame clones and lacks some. This table holds tens of thousands of clones, around 94% found once. The sequence was collected from a woman aged 18-29 years in good health and CMV-seronegative. This chain links TRBV5-4 with TRBJ1-2; TRBD1 matches at 8 bases. The sequencing sample was made of PBMCs. CDR3: CASSFRGLVANYGYTF. The CDR3 nucleotides read TGTGCCAGCAGCTTCAGGGGGCTAGTCGCTAACTATGGCTACACCTTC. Full variable domain (missing parts from reference TRBV5-4 and TRBJ1-2): ETGVTQSPTHLIKTRGQQVTLRCSSQSGHNTVSWYQQALGQGPQFIFQYYREEENGRGNFPPRFSGLQFPNYSSELNVNALELDDSALYLCASSFRGLVANYGYTFGSGTRLTVV.